The 30 T cell receptor beta chains below come from one sample, sequenced in a study of PD-L1 blockade in urothelial cancer. Repertoires were generated with immunoSEQ multiplex PCR, while TCRdb's copy carries only in-frame clones and drops some. The top ten clones hold roughly 9.4% of a sample with about 81,000 clones, roughly 90% of them seen once. This sample comprised PBMCs, obtained around atezolizumab (anti-PD-L1) treatment. All receptors derive from a man in his sixties with urothelial cancer.

The chain joins TRBV5-6 to TRBJ1-5; D is unresolved. The germline V gene has CDR1 SGHDT and CDR2 YYEEEE. The V gene lost 5 bases and the J gene lost 2 bases, with 11 bases spanning the gap. The CDR3 covers 14 residues. The DNA for the CDR3 is TGTGCCAGCAGATGGAGGTTTGGCAATCAGCCCCAGCATTTT. Amino acids: CASRWRFGNQPQHF.

The chain links TRBV5-1 to TRBJ2-7; 8 bases agree with TRBD1. There are 14 residues in the CDR3. V lost 4 bases to trimming and J lost 2 bases; unmatched junction nucleotides: 5. Germline V gene lookup returns CDR1 SGHRS and CDR2 YFSETQ. The CDR3 protein is CASSPGQGAYEQYF. In DNA form, the CDR3 reads TGCGCCAGCAGCCCCGGACAGGGAGCCTACGAGCAGTACTTC.

This chain uses TRBV28 with TRBJ2-1; 11 bases align to TRBD2. With V trimmed by 7 bases and J by 0 bases, 8 bases remained unmatched. Germline lookup yields CDR1 MDHEN and CDR2 SYDVKM. The CDR3 covers 17 residues. The CDR3 DNA reads as TGTGCCAGCACCGCACTAGCGGGAGAGAGCTCCTACAATGAGCAGTTCTTC. Amino acid sequence: CASTALAGESSYNEQFF.

This chain connects TRBV14 to TRBJ2-5; 7 positions match TRBD2. V lost 5 bases and J lost 2; bases outside the gene matches: 11. This CDR3 has 16 amino acids. CDR1 and CDR2 from the germline V gene are SGHDN and FVKESK. CDR3 loop: CASSSLGGVRQETQYF. CDR3 in DNA: TGTGCCAGCAGCTCCCTTGGGGGGGTCAGACAAGAGACCCAGTACTTC.

The rearrangement joins TRBV7-2 to TRBJ1-5; 8 bases fit TRBD1. Germline CDR1 and CDR2: SGHTA and FQGNSA. J was trimmed by 6 bases and V by 3 bases; bases with no gene match: 4. The CDR3 is made up of 14 amino acids. The DNA of the CDR3 is TGTGCCAGCAGCTTGGGACAGGTGACTCAGCCCCAGCATTTT. The encoded protein is CASSLGQVTQPQHF.

This clone was seen a few times. The chain employs TRBV7-9 and TRBJ1-3, with a possible D match to TRBD1 (5 bases). CDR3 length: 17 amino acids. With 1 base removed from V and 3 bases from J, the gap between germline ends came to 16 bases. Germline V CDR1 and CDR2: SEHNR, FQNEAQ (reference sequence). Here the CDR3 DNA reads TGTGCCAGCAGCTTAGTGGGGCATTGGGAAATTGGAAACACCATATATTTT. Protein sequence: CASSLVGHWEIGNTIYF.

This rearrangement joins TRBV2 to TRBJ1-4; weak D call: TRBD1 (6 bases). V was trimmed by 6 bases and J by 7 bases, leaving 15 bases between them. Germline values: CDR1 SNHLY, CDR2 FYNNEI. The CDR3 contains 14 residues. The CDR3 loop is CASSFEQGSEKLFF. The CDR3 bases are TGTGCCAGCAGCTTCGAACAGGGAAGTGAAAAACTGTTTTTT.

Only one count was recorded for this clone. The V call is TRBV2, the J call TRBJ2-7; 9 bases match TRBD1. The CDR3 runs 16 residues. CDR1 and CDR2 from the germline V gene are SNHLY and FYNNEI. With V trimmed by 2 bases and J by 2 bases, 7 bases remained unmatched. The CDR3 is CASSERDRDETYEQYF. For the CDR3, the DNA is TGTGCCAGCAGTGAAAGGGACAGGGATGAGACCTACGAGCAGTACTTC.

The chain uses TRBV18 and TRBJ1-1, with D tentatively TRBD1 (5 bases). This CDR3 region has 13 residues. CDR1 is KGHSH and CDR2 is LQKENI in the germline V gene. Trimming left V 3 bases short and J 3 bases short, with 8 bases between. CDR3 bases: TGTGCCAGCTCACCTTCCAGGGACACTGAAGCTTTCTTT. It codes for CASSPSRDTEAFF.

This chain's CDR3 is CASSWTGNQPQHF. CDR3 in DNA: TGCGCCAGCAGCTGGACAGGGAATCAGCCCCAGCATTTT. The chain employs TRBV5-1 and TRBJ1-5, with TRBD1 identical over 8 bases. Germline CDR1 is SGHRS and CDR2 is YFSETQ. V was pared by 3 bases and J by 4 bases, with 0 bases of the junction left unmatched. The CDR3 covers 13 residues.

The CDR3 reads CATSRDRSEAFF. The CDR3 DNA sequence: TGTGCCACCAGCAGAGATCGGAGTGAAGCTTTCTTT. The rearrangement links TRBV15 to TRBJ1-1; D ambiguous. Trimming took 0 bases from V and 7 from J, leaving 6 bases between them. The CDR3 extends over 12 amino acids. Per the germline V gene, CDR1 is LNHNV and CDR2 is YYDKDF (reference sequence).

The chain has TRBV9 and TRBJ2-3; 7 bases map to TRBD2. Germline V CDR1 and CDR2: SGDLS, YYNGEE. V lost 4 bases and J lost 0; bases outside the gene matches: 8. The length of the CDR3 is 16 residues. The CDR3 DNA sequence: TGTGCCAGCAGCCCCCGGGGGGTTGCTAGCACAGATACGCAGTATTTT. Protein: CASSPRGVASTDTQYF. The full variable domain, rest sourced from reference TRBV9 and TRBJ2-3, is DSGVTQTPKHLITATGQRVTLRCSPRSGDLSVYWYQQSLDQGLQFLIQYYNGEERAKGNILERFSAQQFPDLHSELNLSSLELGDSALYFCASSPRGVASTDTQYFGPGTRLTVL.

This clone was seen only once. The CDR3 protein is CASRTNAGGSNEQFF. DNA of the CDR3: TGTGCCAGCAGGACAAACGCAGGGGGATCAAATGAGCAGTTCTTC. The chain combines TRBV6-5 with TRBJ2-1; 7 positions match TRBD1. The CDR3 spans 15 residues. The junction had 12 bases not matched to a gene; V was cut back by 6 bases and J by 7 bases. Germline V gene lookup returns CDR1 MNHEY and CDR2 SVGAGI.

The V and J genes are TRBV28 and TRBJ2-7, with 7 bases that match TRBD2. Germline V gene lookup returns CDR1 MDHEN and CDR2 SYDVKM. The V segment lost 2 bases and the J segment 3 bases; nucleotides outside the gene matches: 7. The CDR3 contains 15 residues. In DNA form, the CDR3 reads TGTGCCAGCAGTTTAAGGGCTAGCGGCCGCTACGAGCAGTACTTC. The encoded protein is CASSLRASGRYEQYF.

This sequence joins TRBV15 and TRBJ1-5; D is ambiguous. The CDR3 is made up of 15 amino acids. V was shortened by 4 bases and J by 6 bases, with 16 bases between the two germline ends. The germline V gene encodes CDR1 LNHNV and CDR2 YYDKDF (reference sequence). The CDR3 DNA is TGTGCCACCAGCATGAGGACGTCCGCGGGTCAGCCCCAGCATTTT. Residues: CATSMRTSAGQPQHF.

The chain employs TRBV19 and TRBJ2-7; 7 bases map to TRBD2. V lost 5 bases and J lost 2; bases outside the gene matches: 9. Germline V gene lookup returns CDR1 LNHDA and CDR2 SQIVND (reference sequence). The CDR3 runs 15 residues. CDR3 DNA sequence: TGTGCCAGTAGTCCAACAGCGGGAATTGCCTACGAGCAGTACTTC. Protein product: CASSPTAGIAYEQYF.

The V gene is TRBV9, the J gene TRBJ1-5; D unresolved. Trimming cost V 5 bases and J 3 bases, with 12 bases left between them. CDR1 and CDR2 from the germline V gene are SGDLS and YYNGEE. CDR3 length: 14 residues. CDR3 coding DNA: TGTGCCAGCAGTGCCGGACTGACCAATCAGCCCCAGCATTTT. Amino acid sequence: CASSAGLTNQPQHF.

This rearrangement joins TRBV5-4 to TRBJ2-1; 11 nucleotides match TRBD2. The germline CDR1 and CDR2 sequences are SGHNT and YYREEE (reference sequence). CDR3 length: 16 residues. The V segment lost 3 bases and the J segment 5 bases; nucleotides outside the gene matches: 7. CDR3 region: CASSSLAGGQDNEQFF. The CDR3 bases are TGTGCCAGCAGCTCCCTAGCGGGGGGACAAGACAATGAGCAGTTCTTC. The whole variable domain, remainder taken from reference TRBV5-4 and TRBJ2-1, is ETGVTQSPTHLIKTRGQQVTLRCSSQSGHNTVSWYQQALGQGPQFIFQYYREEENGRGNFPPRFSGLQFPNYSSELNVNALELDDSALYLCASSSLAGGQDNEQFFGPGTRLTVL.

DNA for the CDR3: TGTGCCAGCAGCTTAGGGGCCTGGAACACTGAAGCTTTCTTT. This encodes CASSLGAWNTEAFF. The V call is TRBV7-6, the J call TRBJ1-1; D call uncertain. The germline CDR1 and CDR2 sequences are SGHVS and FNYEAQ. The CDR3 totals 14 residues. V lost 1 base and J lost 1, with 7 bases in between.

The V call is TRBV4-3, the J call TRBJ2-5; D gene unclear. CDR3 length equals 15 residues. Trimming shortened V by 4 bases and J by 1 base, and 13 bases separated the two germline ends. Germline loops: CDR1 LGHNA, CDR2 YSLEER. As DNA, the CDR3 is TGCGCCAGCAGCCCGCTCTGGAGCGTCCAAGAGACCCAGTACTTC. It encodes CASSPLWSVQETQYF.

This chain links TRBV10-1 with TRBJ2-3; 9 bases align to TRBD1. Germline CDR1 WNHNN, CDR2 SYGVQD (reference sequence). CDR3 length equals 14 residues. The J segment lost 5 bases and the V segment lost 5 bases, leaving 5 bases of the junction unmatched. For the CDR3, the DNA is TGCGCCAGCAGTCCACAGGGGGCAAGAGATACGCAGTATTTT. Translated: CASSPQGARDTQYF.

In DNA, the CDR3 is TGTGCCAGCAGCTTGGCGGGACAGGGATCTGGGGCCAACGTCCTGACTTTC. It encodes CASSLAGQGSGANVLTF. The chain joins TRBV5-6 to TRBJ2-6; 9 bases are a match to TRBD1. The CDR3 has 17 amino acids. Unmatched junction bases numbered 2, after V lost 0 bases and J lost 1 base. Germline CDR1 reads SGHDT; CDR2 reads YYEEEE.

The chain links TRBV11-2 to TRBJ2-3, with TRBD2 as a possible D gene (5 bases). V gave up 2 bases and J gave up 7 bases, with 19 bases separating them. Germline lookup yields CDR1 SGHAT and CDR2 FQNNGV. This CDR3 has 16 residues. CDR3 loop: CASSLNPTESGNTQYF. The DNA of the CDR3 is TGTGCCAGCAGCTTAAACCCAACTGAAAGCGGTAATACGCAGTATTTT.

J is TRBJ2-1 and V is TRBV7-2, with 10 bases aligning to TRBD2. The CDR3 is made up of 13 amino acids. J was trimmed by 10 bases and V by 4 bases; bases with no gene match: 4. In germline, CDR1 is SGHTA, CDR2 FQGNSA. CDR3 bases: TGTGCCAGCAGCTCTAGCGGGAGTTACGAGCAGTTCTTC. It codes for CASSSSGSYEQFF.

The CDR3 is CASGLGQGFQETQYF. The CDR3 DNA follows: TGCGCCAGCGGGCTGGGTCAGGGTTTCCAAGAGACCCAGTACTTC. The chain has TRBV5-1 and TRBJ2-5; D may be TRBD1 (5 bases). The ends were cut back, 7 bases at V and 1 base at J, with 17 bases in the middle. The CDR3 has 15 residues. Germline CDR1 and CDR2: SGHRS and YFSETQ.

In its sample, this clone was seen once. The chain employs TRBV6-1 and TRBJ2-2, with D perhaps TRBD2 (6 bases). Looked up from germline, CDR1 is MNHNS and CDR2 is SASEGT. V lost 6 bases to trimming and J lost 6 bases, with 17 bases between them. This CDR3 spans 15 amino acids. CDR3 protein: CASRHNSLASGELFF. The CDR3 DNA sequence: TGTGCCAGCAGACACAATTCACTAGCTTCCGGGGAGCTGTTTTTT.

The CDR3 DNA reads TGTGCCAGCAGTCCAACCGGGACAGGAGAGACCCAGTACTTC. This encodes CASSPTGTGETQYF. This sequence joins TRBV28 and TRBJ2-5; 8 nucleotides match TRBD1. Germline CDR1 MDHEN, CDR2 SYDVKM. Germline trimming cut 5 bases from V and 4 bases from J; bases unmatched to any gene: 6. CDR3 length: 14 amino acids.

The V and J genes are TRBV11-2 and TRBJ2-1; TRBD1 matches at 10 bases. Germline V CDR1 and CDR2: SGHAT, FQNNGV. CDR3 length equals 15 residues. The V gene end was trimmed by 5 bases and the J gene end by 12 bases; junction bases not matched to a gene: 13. For the CDR3, the DNA is TGTGCCAGCAGCCCGGACAGGGGGGCAAGCGGGAGGCAGTTCTTC. This gives the protein CASSPDRGASGRQFF.

This chain joins TRBV28 and TRBJ1-4; tentative D call: TRBD1 (5 bases). The CDR3 length is 15 residues. The germline V gene encodes CDR1 MDHEN and CDR2 SYDVKM. Between the trimmed V and J ends, which lost 6 bases and 7 bases, there was a span of 18 bases. CDR3 coding DNA: TGTGCCAGCAGGATTAAAGGGGCGATTGGTGAAAAACTGTTTTTT. It is translated as CASRIKGAIGEKLFF.

V and J are TRBV5-4 and TRBJ2-2; 7 bases align to TRBD2. This CDR3 contains 16 residues. The V segment lost 4 bases and the J segment 6 bases; nucleotides outside the gene matches: 12. Germline V CDR1 and CDR2: SGHNT, YYREEE (reference sequence). The CDR3 loop is CASSAKRGSGSGELFF. The CDR3 DNA reads TGTGCCAGCAGCGCCAAGCGGGGTTCAGGCTCCGGGGAGCTGTTTTTT.